The 18 T cell receptor beta chains reported below all come from one sample, sequenced in a study of regulatory T cells in long-lasting Graves disease. As for time point: newly diagnosed GD, antithyroid drugs for less than 3 months. RNA from PBMCs was the source of the TCR library. Construction of TCR beta libraries relied on iRepertoire HTBI primers and on Arm-PCR targeting CDR3 regions. TCRdb processed the multiplex PCR reads anew with MiXCR; each CDR3 protein has one entry. Found here are about 620,000 distinct CDR3 sequences, less than 20% of them singletons; the top ten hold about 20%. The same data also went into a second study, on T cells in Graves' hyperthyroidism and ophthalmopathy.

The sample here was peripheral blood mononuclear cells (PBMCs), taken at new diagnosis, from a patient treated with antithyroid drugs. All receptors come from a woman aged 25 to 39 with Graves disease.

V and J are TRBV7-9 and TRBJ2-1; 9 nucleotides agree with TRBD2. Germline CDR1 is SEHNR and CDR2 is FQNEAQ (reference sequence). V shed 5 bases, J shed 8 bases, and the junction held 10 bases outside the gene matches. The CDR3 has 15 amino acids. CDR3 DNA: TGTGCCAGCAGCATTAGCGGGAGTACTTTCTATGAGCAGTTCTTC. It translates to CASSISGSTFYEQFF.

This clonotype was counted only a few times. The chain has TRBV20-1 and TRBJ1-2, with D possibly TRBD1 on 5 matching bases. Germline-derived CDR1 and CDR2 are DFQATT and SNEGSKA (reference sequence). V was pared by 3 bases and J by 4 bases, with 15 bases between. CDR3 length equals 14 residues. The CDR3 reads CSASPKAGGYGYTF. The DNA of the CDR3 is TGCAGTGCTAGTCCCAAAGCGGGGGGCTATGGCTACACCTTC.

The chain combines TRBV25-1 with TRBJ2-1; D gene ambiguous. CDR3 size: 14 residues. V dropped 9 bases and J dropped 4 bases, with 16 bases sitting between them. Per germline, CDR1 MGHDK and CDR2 SYGVNS. The CDR3 DNA follows: TGTGCCAGTTCCTCACCTCCGAGGTACAATGAGCAGTTCTTC. It yields the protein CASSSPPRYNEQFF. Together with reference TRBV25-1 and TRBJ2-1, the CDR3 gives the full variable domain: EADIYQTPRYLVIGTGKKITLECSQTMGHDKMYWYQQDPGMELHLIHYSYGVNSTEKGDLSSESTVSRIRTEHFPLTLESARPSHTSQYLCASSSPPRYNEQFFGPGTRLTVL.

This clonotype showed up many times. The chain couples TRBV5-1 to TRBJ2-7, with a weak D call TRBD2 (6 bases). Germline values: CDR1 SGHRS, CDR2 YFSETQ. Trimming shortened V by 0 bases and J by 2 bases, and 12 bases separated the two germline ends. This CDR3 region has 15 residues. DNA for the CDR3: TGCGCCAGCAGCTTGGGCGGGACCCTGGCCTACGAGCAGTACTTC. Protein product: CASSLGGTLAYEQYF.

This clonotype was seen repeatedly, ten times or more. This chain uses TRBV7-2 with TRBJ1-1; D call uncertain. The length of the CDR3 is 13 residues. The V gene's germline CDR1 is SGHTA and CDR2 FQGNSA. The V end lost 5 bases, the J end lost 3 bases, and 10 bases lay between the germline ends. Written as DNA, the CDR3 is TGTGCCAGCAGCCGCAAGACTGACACTGAAGCTTTCTTT. Translation: CASSRKTDTEAFF.

This clonotype was observed at least ten times. The chain employs TRBV7-3 and TRBJ1-1; D might be TRBD1 (6 bases). Germline lookup yields CDR1 SGHTA and CDR2 FQGTGA. V lost 5 bases and J 7 bases, leaving 17 bases between the germline ends. This CDR3 spans 14 amino acids. The CDR3 loop is CASSPMGAGGEAFF. DNA for the CDR3: TGTGCCAGCAGCCCTATGGGGGCAGGCGGTGAAGCTTTCTTT.

This clonotype was detected ten times or more. This sequence joins TRBV7-9 and TRBJ2-1; no reliable D call. The CDR3 sequence is 13 residues long. Trimming took off 5 bases at V and 5 bases at J, with 10 bases between the two ends. CDR1 is SEHNR, CDR2 FQNEAQ, per germline (reference sequence). The CDR3 protein is CASSPRLDNEQFF. Here the CDR3 DNA reads TGTGCCAGCAGCCCTCGGCTGGACAATGAGCAGTTCTTC. The complete variable domain, with remaining parts taken from reference TRBV7-9 and TRBJ2-1, reads DTGVSQNPRHKITKRGQNVTFRCDPISEHNRLYWYRQTLGQGPEFLTYFQNEAQLEKSRLLSDRFSAERPKGSFSTLEIQRTEQGDSAMYLCASSPRLDNEQFFGPGTRLTVL.

A note on this clonotype: One junction end disagrees with the germline gene, perhaps due to a read error. V is TRBV5-1 and J is TRBJ1-1, with unresolved D. CDR3 length: 11 amino acids. CDR1 is SGHRS and CDR2 is YFSETQ in the germline V gene. CDR3 residues: CASSLGTETFF. The CDR3 coding sequence is TGCGCCAGCAGCTTGGGGACTGAAACTTTCTTT.

This clonotype was observed many times. As DNA, the CDR3 is TGTGCCAGCAGTTTCGGGACGGGGAACACTGAAGCTTTCTTT. This sequence encodes CASSFGTGNTEAFF. The chain couples TRBV12-3 or TRBV12-4 to TRBJ1-1, with D possibly matching TRBD1 (5 bases). This CDR3 contains 14 residues. Trimming took off 3 bases at V and 1 base at J, with 9 bases between the two ends.

The V gene is TRBV28, the J gene TRBJ2-1; 13 bases are shared with TRBD2. Near its end, the DNA agrees better with TRBJ2-3, so the J call may be wrong. The CDR3 runs 17 residues. The germline gives CDR1 MDHEN, CDR2 SYDVKM. The CDR3 nucleotides read TGTGCCAGCAGTTCCCCCGGACTAGCGGGAGTTGGGAATACGCAGTATTTT. It is translated as CASSSPGLAGVGNTQYF.

The gene calls are TRBV7-9 and TRBJ1-4, with a tentative D call TRBD1 (6 bases). This CDR3 comprises 15 residues. The germline V gene has CDR1 SEHNR and CDR2 FQNEAQ (reference sequence). V lost 3 bases and J 7 bases, leaving 15 bases between the germline ends. The CDR3 sequence is CASSLGPQGPEKLFF. DNA for the CDR3: TGTGCCAGCAGCTTGGGTCCCCAGGGGCCTGAAAAACTGTTTTTT.

CDR3: CASSSGRPEETQYF. The DNA for the CDR3 is TGTGCCAGCAGCTCTGGGCGCCCAGAAGAGACCCAGTACTTC. V gene TRBV7-3 combines with J gene TRBJ2-5; D gene unclear. The CDR3 is 14 amino acids. V lost 4 bases to trimming and J lost 3 bases, with 12 bases between them. Germline CDR1 SGHTA, CDR2 FQGTGA.

This clonotype was recorded many times. V gene TRBV10-3 combines with J gene TRBJ1-1; the D gene is possibly TRBD1 (5 bases). The length of the CDR3 is 13 residues. Germline V gene lookup returns CDR1 ENHRY and CDR2 SYGVKD. V was cut by 3 bases and J by 4 bases, with 9 bases left in between. The DNA of the CDR3 is TGTGCCATCAGTGACTCGGGGGGCACTGAAGCTTTCTTT. This encodes CAISDSGGTEAFF.

This clonotype was counted between two and nine times. This sequence joins TRBV3-1 and TRBJ1-2; D ambiguous. This CDR3 contains 12 residues. Trimming stripped 6 bases from V and 7 bases from J, with 12 bases between. CDR1 is LGHDT, CDR2 YNNKEL, per germline (reference sequence). CDR3 sequence: CASSRALGGYTF. DNA for the CDR3: TGTGCCAGCAGTCGGGCCCTGGGTGGCTACACCTTC. Complete variable domain (other parts from reference TRBV3-1 and TRBJ1-2): DTAVSQTPKYLVTQMGNDKSIKCEQNLGHDTMYWYKQDSKKFLKIMFSYNNKELIINETVPNRFSPKSPDKAHLNLHINSLELGDSAVYFCASSRALGGYTFGSGTRLTVV.

This clonotype came up once. This rearrangement joins TRBV5-5 to TRBJ1-5; perhaps TRBD1 as D (5 bases). Deletions cut 1 base from V and 6 bases from J, with 11 bases between. Germline V gene sequence: CDR1 SGHKS, CDR2 YYEKEE (reference sequence). The CDR3 length is 14 residues. CDR3 amino acids: CASSLMGEGQPQHF. CDR3 nucleotides: TGTGCCAGCAGCTTGATGGGGGAAGGTCAGCCCCAGCATTTT. Full variable domain (outside the CDR3, taken from reference TRBV5-5 and TRBJ1-5): DAGVTQSPTHLIKTRGQQVTLRCSPISGHKSVSWYQQVLGQGPQFIFQYYEKEERGRGNFPDRFSARQFPNYSSELNVNALLLGDSALYLCASSLMGEGQPQHFGDGTRLSIL.

The rearrangement links TRBV7-2 to TRBJ2-7; 8 nucleotides agree with TRBD1. The CDR3 extends over 16 amino acids. Germline-derived CDR1 and CDR2 are SGHTA and FQGNSA. Trimming removed 11 bases from V and 6 bases from J; junction bases left unmatched: 21. The CDR3 sequence: CAWSSSRPTGVGEQYF. The CDR3 coding sequence is TGTGCCTGGAGTTCATCCCGACCGACAGGGGTGGGCGAGCAGTACTTC. The complete variable domain, with remaining parts taken from reference TRBV7-2 and TRBJ2-7, reads GAGVSQSPSNKVTEKGKDVELRCDPISGHTALYWYRQSLGQGLEFLIYFQGNSAPDKSGLPSDRFSAERTGGSVSTLTIQRTQQEDSAVYLCAWSSSRPTGVGEQYFGPGTRLTVT.

The chain combines TRBV5-1 with TRBJ1-1, with a possible D match to TRBD1 (5 bases). Germline CDR1 and CDR2: SGHRS and YFSETQ. The CDR3 has 16 amino acids. With 0 bases removed from V and 3 bases from J, the gap between germline ends came to 15 bases. In DNA, the CDR3 is TGCGCCAGCAGCTTGGTTTCGGGGGTGTGGGACACTGAAGCTTTCTTT. Protein sequence: CASSLVSGVWDTEAFF. Full variable domain (missing parts from reference TRBV5-1 and TRBJ1-1): KAGVTQTPRYLIKTRGQQVTLSCSPISGHRSVSWYQQTPGQGLQFLFEYFSETQRNKGNFPGRFSGRQFSNSRSEMNVSTLELGDSALYLCASSLVSGVWDTEAFFGQGTRLTVV.

The rearrangement joins TRBV27 to TRBJ2-5; a weak D match, TRBD1 (5 bases). Between the trimmed V and J ends, which lost 3 bases and 5 bases, there was a span of 16 bases. The CDR3 has 15 amino acids. CDR1 MNHEY and CDR2 SMNVEV come from the germline V gene (reference sequence). As DNA, the CDR3 is TGTGCCAGCAGTTTCGTGCAGGGATGGAAGGAGACCCAGTACTTC. Protein product: CASSFVQGWKETQYF.